Listed here is a single TCR beta chain. Its antigen is still unknown. No quality values exist for individual bases; no much larger clone is one base distant. The donors were healthy, HIV-negative adults with no recently reported acute infections or vaccinations. Only Caucasian adults living in Nashville, Tennessee, USA were represented among the donors. CD4+ T cells were enriched by magnetic negative selection, after which naive cells were positively selected on CD45RA and the negative fraction was taken as the memory subset. Blood was obtained by leukapheresis, after which PBMCs were separated by Ficoll-Histopaque density gradient centrifugation and cryopreserved in liquid nitrogen vapor phase. Analytical flow cytometry was used to check the purity and quantity of each magnetically sorted T cell population. Genomic DNA was isolated from each sorted fraction and quantified by UV absorbance on a Nanodrop 2000c.

This sample stems from a study of shared clonotypes between healthy human individuals (TCRdb year 2020). Study-level background: The cohort comprised two women and a few men aged 18 to 49 years. For each donor, CD4 naive and CD4 memory were each run on three plates, CD8 naive on two plates, and CD8 memory on one plate. The study deeply sequenced blood TCR repertoires of several healthy adults to estimate repertoire size and the extent of clonotype sharing between individuals. Different laboratories and diverse techniques were used to prepare libraries and sequence TCR repertoires, to increase sequencing depth and limit assay-specific biases. Between about 0.94 and 8.9 billion PBMCs per donor were obtained by leukapheresis. On the study overall, not on this receptor specifically: Incomplete sequencing was indicated by rarefaction of sorted-subset datasets, despite the large sequencing depth. Across four donors, approximately 5% of naive CD4, roughly 3.5% of naive CD8, approximately 2.5% of memory CD4, and around 0.4% of memory CD8 clonotypes were shared. Sampling was restricted to blood, and TCR repertoires in tissues likely differ from the TCR repertoires found in blood. Because the study included only a small number of donors, the genetic and exposure-history diversity represented was limited. Based on pairwise subsampling, the degree of clonotype sharing among donors was expected to be affected by sequencing depth. Naive subsets generally had larger estimated clonotype richness than memory subsets. Compared with non-shared clonotypes, clonotypes shared by all four sorted-subset donors had higher generation probabilities.

TCR CDR3 regions were amplified from genomic DNA by multiplex PCR using the deep immunoSEQ assay. Extracted genomic DNA from each cell subset was spread evenly across all wells of several immunoSEQ 96-well plates, with each plate serving as a replicate. Each replicate PCR for sorted subsets received roughly 0.2 ug genomic DNA, equal to roughly 29,000 T cell genomes. Purified libraries were measured with a Qubit 3.0 fluorometer, size-checked on a Bioanalyzer 2100, and measured again with the KAPA Library Quantification kit. Each immunoSEQ 96-well plate was sequenced on its own single-read 150-cycle Illumina NextSeq 550 flow cell. Concerning the study's data processing: The immunoSEQ output contained only junctional sequences without quality scores, so filtering could not match that applied to full-length reads. Sequences were annotated with PyIR, a Python wrapper for IgBLAST v1.9, using IMGT germline references to assign V/J genes and CDR3. Reads were filtered out if the reads had weak V/J assignments (E-value above 1e-6), no CDR3, stop codons, out-of-frame junctions, or ambiguous translated residues. V3J clonotypes were defined as sequences sharing an identical inferred V gene, J gene, and CDR3 amino acid sequence. The percentage overlap between two repertoires was calculated by dividing the number of shared unique clonotypes by the size of the smaller repertoire. Repertoire richness was assessed with RTK rarefaction, the Chao1 estimator, and Recon v2.1 estimates of unobserved clonotypes. Generation probabilities for all TCRbeta clonotypes obtained by the gDNA method from four donors were computed using OLGA. Imported from immuneACCESS, the table was reduced by TCRdb to in-frame sequences with V and J called. These copies leave out some clones; in studies compared against another copy, an unresolved V gene accounts for under half, and the cause of the remainder is not known. V and J calls and clone size are those listed in that table; D and trimming were worked out from the DNA. This sample has millions of clones in its table, and roughly nine tenths of those were observed once. The ten largest clones represent around 0.14% of the sample.

From the cysteine through the phenylalanine, the CDR3 covers 19 amino acids. Only the CDR3 DNA stays, 57 bases, in frame from base 1. The trim is 3 bases for V and 0 bases for J, with a gap of 23 bases between the germline ends. The germline V gene encodes CDR1 LNHNV and CDR2 YYDKDF (reference sequence). The specimen was naive CD4+ T cells sorted from blood. Read against the paper, the sample's cell subset or site label means: CD45RA+ positively selected. This TCR came from a man between 18 and 29 years old in good health. The chain links TRBV15 with TRBJ1-2; TRBD1 might be the D gene, on 6 matching bases. The bases read TGTGCCACCAGCAGCATGGGGTACAGGGTTATATCGTCTAACTATGGCTACACCTTC. This yields the protein CATSSMGYRVISSNYGYTF.